In its sample, the clone carrying this T cell receptor (beta chain) was seen a few times. Its antigen is unknown. The data were taken from a study of T cells after yellow fever vaccination. The TCR cDNA carried a universal primer site and UMIs from 5'RACE template switching. TCRdb redid the calling of the 5' RACE reads with MiXCR, one entry per CDR3 protein. In the table there are 60,000 to 85,000 distinct CDR3 sequences, less than 8.5% of which are singletons. Study-level points and caveats: Although most clonotypes did not, a small share appeared in both CD4 and CD8 compartments. Post-booster repertoires again held most primary-vaccination clones (roughly 95% CD4, 88% CD8). Weaker overall was a secondary response that nonetheless peaked faster, on day 5 versus 15.

In germline, CDR1 is LNHNV, CDR2 YYDKDF (reference sequence). CDR3 length: 18 residues. V lost 1 base to trimming and J lost 3 bases, with 18 bases between them. This chain connects TRBV15 to TRBJ2-2; D might be TRBD1 or TRBD2, each matching 5 bases. The origin of this receptor is a man younger than 30 who received the YFV17D yellow fever vaccine. This specimen consisted of CD8+ T cells sorted from PBMCs, obtained about 41 days after the first yellow fever vaccination. The CDR3 bases are TGTGCCACCAGCAGAGCCGAGGGTAGAGGGGCTGACACCGGGGAGCTGTTTTTT. As protein: CATSRAEGRGADTGELFF.